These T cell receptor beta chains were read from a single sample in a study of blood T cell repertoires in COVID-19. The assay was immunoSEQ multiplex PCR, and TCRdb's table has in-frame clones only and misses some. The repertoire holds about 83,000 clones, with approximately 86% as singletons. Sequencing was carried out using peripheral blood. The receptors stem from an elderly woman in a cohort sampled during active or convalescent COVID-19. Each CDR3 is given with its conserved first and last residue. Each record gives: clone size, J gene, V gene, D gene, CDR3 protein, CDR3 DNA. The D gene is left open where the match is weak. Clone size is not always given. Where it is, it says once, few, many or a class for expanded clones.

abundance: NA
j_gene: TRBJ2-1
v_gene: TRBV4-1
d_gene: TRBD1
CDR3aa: CASSRPGQQDNEQFF
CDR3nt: TGCGCCAGCAGCCGCCCGGGACAGCAAGACAATGAGCAGTTCTTC

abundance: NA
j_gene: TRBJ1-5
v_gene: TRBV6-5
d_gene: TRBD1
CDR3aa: CASSLGQVDQPQHF
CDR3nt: TGTGCCAGCAGCCTCGGACAGGTAGATCAGCCCCAGCATTTT

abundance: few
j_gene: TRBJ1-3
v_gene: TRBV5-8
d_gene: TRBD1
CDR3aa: CASSSGQRISGNTIYF
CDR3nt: TGTGCCAGCAGCTCGGGACAGAGGATCTCTGGAAACACCATATATTTT

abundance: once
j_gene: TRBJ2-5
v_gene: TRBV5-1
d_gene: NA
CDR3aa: CASSGDNQETQYF
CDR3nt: TGCGCCAGCAGCGGGGACAACCAAGAGACCCAGTACTTC

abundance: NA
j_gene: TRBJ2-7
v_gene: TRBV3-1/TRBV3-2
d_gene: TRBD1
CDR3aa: CASSHYSGQNSYEQYF
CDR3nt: TGTGCCAGCAGCCATTATTCGGGACAGAACTCCTACGAGCAGTACTTC

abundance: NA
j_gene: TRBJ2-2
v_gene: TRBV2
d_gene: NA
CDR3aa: CASSPWSSGELFF
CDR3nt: TGTGCCAGCAGCCCCTGGAGCTCCGGGGAGCTGTTTTTT

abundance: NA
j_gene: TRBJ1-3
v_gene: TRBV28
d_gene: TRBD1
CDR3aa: CASMGGQSTHSGNTIYF
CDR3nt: TGTGCCAGCATGGGGGGACAGTCGACCCACTCTGGAAACACCATATATTTT

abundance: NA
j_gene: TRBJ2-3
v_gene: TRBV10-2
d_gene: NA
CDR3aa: CASRYTGLTDTQYF
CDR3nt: TGCGCCAGCAGATACACCGGACTTACAGATACGCAGTATTTT

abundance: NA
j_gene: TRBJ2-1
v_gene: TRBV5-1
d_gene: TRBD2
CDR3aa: CASSAGGDYNEQFF
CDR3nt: TGCGCCAGCAGCGCGGGAGGAGACTACAATGAGCAGTTCTTC

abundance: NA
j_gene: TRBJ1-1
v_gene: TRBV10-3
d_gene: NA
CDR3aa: CAISQTVSNTEAFF
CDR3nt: TGTGCCATCAGTCAGACTGTGAGTAACACTGAAGCTTTCTTT

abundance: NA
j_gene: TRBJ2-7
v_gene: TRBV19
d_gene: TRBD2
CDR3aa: CASSTVGAGEFEQYF
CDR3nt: TGTGCCAGTAGTACCGTTGGAGCGGGAGAGTTCGAGCAGTACTTC

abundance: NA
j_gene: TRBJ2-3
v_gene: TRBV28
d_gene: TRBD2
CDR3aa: CASSGLAAPWGTDTQYF
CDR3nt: TGTGCCAGCAGCGGACTAGCGGCTCCTTGGGGCACAGATACGCAGTATTTT

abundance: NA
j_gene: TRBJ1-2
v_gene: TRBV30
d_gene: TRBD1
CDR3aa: CAWGRDRAINYGYTF
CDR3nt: TGTGCCTGGGGGCGCGACAGGGCGATAAACTATGGCTACACCTTC

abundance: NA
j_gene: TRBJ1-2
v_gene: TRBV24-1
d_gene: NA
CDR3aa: CATSDPWDFNYGYTF
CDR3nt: TGTGCCACCAGTGATCCCTGGGACTTTAACTACGGCTACACCTTC

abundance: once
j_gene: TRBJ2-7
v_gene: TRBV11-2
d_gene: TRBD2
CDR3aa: CASSPRGTRSAEQYF
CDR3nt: TGTGCCAGCAGCCCCCGGGGGACTAGATCAGCCGAGCAGTACTTC

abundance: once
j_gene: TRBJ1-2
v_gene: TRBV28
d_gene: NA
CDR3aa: CASRRDLNYGYTF
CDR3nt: TGTGCCAGCAGGAGGGACTTGAACTATGGCTACACCTTC

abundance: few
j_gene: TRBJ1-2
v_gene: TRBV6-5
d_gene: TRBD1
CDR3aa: CASSRDRRSYGYTF
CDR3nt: TGTGCCAGCAGCCGGGACAGGCGGAGCTATGGCTACACCTTC

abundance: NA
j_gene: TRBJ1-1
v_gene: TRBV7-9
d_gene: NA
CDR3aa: CASRYYPGLTEAFF
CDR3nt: TGTGCCAGCAGGTACTATCCAGGGCTCACTGAAGCTTTCTTT

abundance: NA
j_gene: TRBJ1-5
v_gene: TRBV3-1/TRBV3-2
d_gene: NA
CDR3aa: CASSQSGIQPQHF
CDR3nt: TGTGCCAGCAGCCAGTCAGGGATTCAGCCCCAGCATTTT

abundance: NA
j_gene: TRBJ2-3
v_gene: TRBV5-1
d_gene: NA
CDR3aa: CASSLGVGSGDTDTQYF
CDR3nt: TGCGCCAGCAGCTTGGGTGTCGGGAGTGGTGACACAGATACGCAGTATTTT

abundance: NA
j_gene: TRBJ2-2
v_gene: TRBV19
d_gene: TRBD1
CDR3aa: CASSITGGVAGELFF
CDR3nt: TGTGCCAGTAGTATAACAGGGGGCGTCGCCGGGGAGCTGTTTTTT

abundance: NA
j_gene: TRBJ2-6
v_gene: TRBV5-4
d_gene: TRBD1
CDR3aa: CASSPGIGTASSGANVLTF
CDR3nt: TGTGCCAGCAGCCCGGGGATCGGGACAGCGTCCTCTGGGGCCAACGTCCTGACTTTC

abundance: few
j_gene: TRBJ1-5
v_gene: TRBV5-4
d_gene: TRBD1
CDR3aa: CASSPTGGQPQHF
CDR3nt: TGTGCCAGCAGCCCGACAGGGGGGCAGCCCCAGCATTTT

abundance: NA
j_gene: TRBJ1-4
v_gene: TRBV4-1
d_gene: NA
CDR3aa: CASSQVSSRVEKLFF
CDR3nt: TGCGCCAGCAGCCAAGTCTCTTCCAGGGTTGAAAAACTGTTTTTT

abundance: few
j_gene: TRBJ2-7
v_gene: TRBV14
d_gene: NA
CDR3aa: CASSPFAGIPSYEQYF
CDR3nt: TGTGCCAGCAGCCCGTTCGCAGGGATACCTTCCTACGAGCAGTACTTC

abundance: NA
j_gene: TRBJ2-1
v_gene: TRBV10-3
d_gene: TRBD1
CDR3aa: CAISEPTKTGGLNEQFF
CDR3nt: TGTGCCATCAGTGAGCCCACGAAGACAGGGGGCCTCAATGAGCAGTTCTTC